This TCR beta chain appears in the sequencing data of a study of CD8 T cells in Susac syndrome. Overall study context: When blood was drawn, the patients with Susac syndrome were therapy-naive, on corticosteroids, or on intravenous immunoglobulin alone.

As for this clonotype: Its antigen is unknown.

Study results and limitations: Peak Susac CD8+ clonal expansion was seen in TEMRA cells and active patients. Acknowledgment was made by the study that its TCR sequencing and HLA analysis involved a relatively small number of individuals.

High-throughput TCR beta sequencing covered peripheral CD8+ and CD4+ T cells. Reverse transcription used about 0.45 to 1 ug RNA and random hexamers. TCRdb re-called the immunoSEQ multiplex PCR reads with MiXCR, one entry per CDR3 protein. Here the sample spans around 80,000 distinct CDR3 sequences, about 96% being singletons. Trimming pared 3 bases from V and 2 bases from J, leaving 16 bases between. This CDR3 has 15 residues. CDR1 and CDR2 from the germline V gene are SQVTM and ANQGSEA. This chain links TRBV29-1 with TRBJ2-5; a possible D gene is TRBD1 (5 bases). Specimen: CD8+ T cells from PBMCs. The sequence derives from a human donor with Susac syndrome. Here the CDR3 DNA reads TGCAGCGTTGAGGTCAGGGCCGTCCAGCAAGAGACCCAGTACTTC. The encoded protein is CSVEVRAVQQETQYF.